A selection of T cell receptor beta chains follows, all from one sample in a study of blood T cell repertoires in COVID-19. Sequencing used immunoSEQ multiplex PCR; TCRdb keeps in-frame clones, though not all of them. This sample carries tens of thousands of clones, 80% to 90% of them seen once, and the ten largest clones take around 16%. Sequencing was performed on peripheral blood. The origin of the receptors is a man older than 75 with acute or convalescent COVID-19. The CDR3 runs from the conserved cysteine through the conserved F or W. Fields, in order: V gene, J gene, clone size, CDR3 length, D gene, CDR3 DNA, CDR3 protein. A D gene is named only where the DNA matches it firmly. The listing skips clone size in some rows; elsewhere it reads once, few, many or a size class.

>TRBV6-5|TRBJ2-5|NA|11|NA
TGTGCCAGCACAGATTCGGGGACCCAGTACTTC
CASTDSGTQYF
>TRBV2|TRBJ1-4|NA|12|NA
TGTGCCAGCAAAAAGCAAAAGGAAAAACTGTTTTTT
CASKKQKEKLFF
>TRBV24-1|TRBJ2-1|NA|14|TRBD1
TGTGCCACCAGTATCAGGGGGAATAACAATGAGCAGTTCTTC
CATSIRGNNNEQFF
>TRBV18|TRBJ1-2|NA|14|TRBD1
TGTGCCAGCTCACCGGGGGACAGGGGGAATGGCTACACCTTC
CASSPGDRGNGYTF
>TRBV5-1|TRBJ2-3|NA|15|TRBD2
TGCGCCAGCAGCTTGCTAGCGGGGTTCACAGATACGCAGTATTTT
CASSLLAGFTDTQYF
>TRBV6-4|TRBJ2-1|few|17|TRBD2
TGTGCCAGCAGTGACTCATCTAGCGGGGGGGGCTACAATGAGCAGTTCTTC
CASSDSSSGGGYNEQFF
>TRBV9|TRBJ2-1|NA|16|TRBD1
TGTGCCAGCAGCATCCGGGACAGAAGGATCTACAATGAGCAGTTCTTC
CASSIRDRRIYNEQFF
>TRBV9|TRBJ2-3|few|15|NA
TGTGCCAGCAGCGTGGAGGACAGTCGCACAGATACGCAGTATTTT
CASSVEDSRTDTQYF
>TRBV28|TRBJ2-3|NA|17|TRBD2
TGTGCCAGCAGCCGGGGGGTAGGGTCCCCCCGCACAGATACGCAGTATTTT
CASSRGVGSPRTDTQYF
>TRBV6-2/TRBV6-3|TRBJ2-7|NA|17|NA
TGTGCCAGCAGTTTCCCGGGACTCGAAGGATACTTCTACGAGCAGTACTTC
CASSFPGLEGYFYEQYF
>TRBV30|TRBJ2-2|NA|13|NA
TGTGCCTGGAGTCCTACAGGTGCCGGGGAGCTGTTTTTT
CAWSPTGAGELFF
>TRBV6-5|TRBJ1-5|NA|15|TRBD1
TGTGCCAGCAAGGGACAGGGGGCAAGCAATCAGCCCCAGCATTTT
CASKGQGASNQPQHF
>TRBV5-1|TRBJ1-5|NA|15|NA
TGCGCCAGCAGCTTGGGGGGCCAGATCAATCAGCCCCAGCATTTT
CASSLGGQINQPQHF
>TRBV2|TRBJ2-7|few|14|TRBD2
TGTGCCAGCAGTGATAGCGGGGGAGCTTACGAGCAGTACTTC
CASSDSGGAYEQYF
>TRBV28|TRBJ2-2|NA|15|TRBD1
TGTGCCAGCAGCCGACAGGGGGCGTCCACCGGGGAGCTGTTTTTT
CASSRQGASTGELFF
>TRBV7-7|TRBJ2-5|NA|14|NA
TGTGCTAGCAGCTTAAATTCAGGGGTGGAGACCCAGTACTTC
CASSLNSGVETQYF
>TRBV6-6|TRBJ2-1|NA|13|NA
TGTGCCAGCAGTTACTCCAGGCGGACTCATGATTTCTTC
CASSYSRRTHDFF
>TRBV5-4|TRBJ2-1|NA|16|NA
TGTGCCAGCAGCTTGGGAGCAGGTAGCTCCTACAATGAGCAGTTCTTC
CASSLGAGSSYNEQFF
>TRBV4-2|TRBJ2-6|NA|20|TRBD2
TGTGCCAGCAGCCCGCAATCGTCCGGGACTAGCGTCTCTGGGGCCAACGTCCTGACTTTC
CASSPQSSGTSVSGANVLTF
>TRBV2|TRBJ1-1|NA|15|NA
TGTGCCAGCAGTGAAGCGCTTGCGGGATTGAATGAAGCTTTCTTT
CASSEALAGLNEAFF
>TRBV27|TRBJ2-5|NA|15|TRBD2
TGTGCCAGCGGGTTGACTAGCGGGGCAGGAGAGACCCAGTACTTC
CASGLTSGAGETQYF
>TRBV7-2|TRBJ2-1|many|16|TRBD1
TGTGCCAGCAGCTTAAGGATCGGGGACAGCGGCAATGAGCAGTTCTTC
CASSLRIGDSGNEQFF
>TRBV6-2/TRBV6-3|TRBJ2-1|NA|15|TRBD2
TGTGCCAGCACCCCGGGACTAGCGGAATACAATGAGCAGTTCTTC
CASTPGLAEYNEQFF
>TRBV21-1|TRBJ1-5|NA|15|NA
TGTGCCAGCAGCAAAGGGGAGTCGAGCAATCAGCCCCAGCATTTT
CASSKGESSNQPQHF
>TRBV7-2|TRBJ2-7|NA|13|NA
TGTGCCAGCAGCCTCTCGGGTGAATACGAGCAGTACTTC
CASSLSGEYEQYF
>TRBV6-5|TRBJ2-7|NA|15|NA
TGTGCCAGCAGTAAGGGGCGGGGCTTCTCCTACGAGCAGTACTTC
CASSKGRGFSYEQYF
>TRBV7-8|TRBJ2-3|NA|16|TRBD2
TGTGCCAGCAGCCCGGGACTAGCGGGGGGCACAGATACGCAGTATTTT
CASSPGLAGGTDTQYF
>TRBV5-1|TRBJ2-7|NA|15|NA
TGCGCCAGCAGTCCCCCGGGACACCTCCCGGGAGAGCAGTACTTC
CASSPPGHLPGEQYF
>TRBV5-4|TRBJ2-2|few|17|TRBD2
TGTGCCAGCAGCTTGGGACTAGCGGGGGGGCCTAGCGGGGAGCTGTTTTTT
CASSLGLAGGPSGELFF
>TRBV9|TRBJ1-1|NA|15|NA
TGTGCCAGCAGCGTATTAGGGGGTTCGGACACTGAAGCTTTCTTT
CASSVLGGSDTEAFF
>TRBV29-1|TRBJ2-3|few|15|TRBD2
TGCAGCGTTGGGGTAGCGGGAGGTATTGCAGATACGCAGTATTTT
CSVGVAGGIADTQYF
>TRBV19|TRBJ1-2|NA|16|TRBD1
TGTGCCAGTAGGCCGGGACAGGGAGTCCTTCTCGGTGGCTACACCTTC
CASRPGQGVLLGGYTF
>TRBV5-4|TRBJ2-3|few|15|TRBD2
TGTGCCAGCAGCTCCAGCGGGGGGGCTGGAGATACGCAGTATTTT
CASSSSGGAGDTQYF
>TRBV30|TRBJ2-7|NA|13|NA
TGTGCCTGGAAAGAGAAGCGGCGGGTCGAGCAGTACTTC
CAWKEKRRVEQYF
>TRBV9|TRBJ1-1|NA|15|NA
TGTGCCAGCAGCGTAGGTCTGGGGCACAACACTGAAGCTTTCTTT
CASSVGLGHNTEAFF
>TRBV7-2|TRBJ1-2|NA|14|TRBD1
TGTGCCAGCAGCTGGGGACAGGGGTTATATGGCTACACCTTC
CASSWGQGLYGYTF
>TRBV18|TRBJ1-2|NA|14|NA
TGTGCCAGCTCGCTTCGGGACACCGAAGGGGGCTACACCTTC
CASSLRDTEGGYTF
>TRBV7-2|TRBJ2-3|NA|12|NA
TGTGCCAGCAGCTCGAGCACAGATACGCAGTATTTT
CASSSSTDTQYF
>TRBV7-2|TRBJ2-7|NA|16|TRBD2
TGTGCCAGCAGCTTAATGGCTAGCGGGAACAACTACGAGCAGTACTTC
CASSLMASGNNYEQYF
>TRBV12-5|TRBJ2-2|once|15|NA
TGTGCTAGTGGTTTGTCACAGGGATACACCGGGGAGCTGTTTTTT
CASGLSQGYTGELFF
>TRBV3-1/TRBV3-2|TRBJ2-7|NA|14|TRBD2
TGTGCCAGCAGCCCTACTAGCGGGCTCTACGAGCAGTACTTC
CASSPTSGLYEQYF
>TRBV19|TRBJ1-2|once|12|NA
TGTGCCAGTAGCGAACAGGTCAATGGCTACACCTTC
CASSEQVNGYTF
>TRBV5-6|TRBJ1-1|NA|15|NA
TGTGCCAGCAGCTTGGTCTACCGTGGGAACACTGAAGCTTTCTTT
CASSLVYRGNTEAFF
>TRBV6-2/TRBV6-3|TRBJ2-2|NA|15|TRBD2
TGTGCCAGCGGCCGCAGACTAGCCAGCACCGGGGAGCTGTTTTTT
CASGRRLASTGELFF
>TRBV6-5|TRBJ2-7|NA|13|NA
TGTGCCAGCAGTTTGGACAGACGCTACGAGCAGTACTTC
CASSLDRRYEQYF
>TRBV9|TRBJ2-2|NA|14|TRBD2
TGTGCCAGCAGAGGGAGGGCCAACACCGGGGAGCTGTTTTTT
CASRGRANTGELFF
>TRBV6-2/TRBV6-3|TRBJ1-1|few|18|TRBD1
TGTGCCAGCAGCCCCACCGACAGGGTTGTAACTAGGGACACTGAAGCTTTCTTT
CASSPTDRVVTRDTEAFF
>TRBV29-1|TRBJ1-3|NA|16|TRBD1
TGCAGCGTTAGAAGGGGAGAGGGGGCATCTGGAAACACCATATATTTT
CSVRRGEGASGNTIYF
>TRBV5-1|TRBJ2-7|NA|14|TRBD2
TGCGCCAGCAGCACGAACAGCGGGACCTACGAGCAGTACTTC
CASSTNSGTYEQYF
>TRBV27|TRBJ2-3|few|18|TRBD2
TGTGCCAGCAGTCCGAGAGCGGGAGAAGCGATCCGGGCAGATACGCAGTATTTT
CASSPRAGEAIRADTQYF
>TRBV6-6|TRBJ2-7|few|15|NA
TGTGCCAGCAGTTACGAACAGGGCCTTTCCTACGAGCAGTACTTC
CASSYEQGLSYEQYF
>TRBV7-9|TRBJ1-3|once|15|NA
TGTGCCAGCAGCTTAGGTGCGATCTCTGGAAACACCATATATTTT
CASSLGAISGNTIYF
>TRBV27|TRBJ1-5|NA|15|TRBD1
TGTGCCAGCAACCCGACAGGGGATAGCAATCAGCCCCAGCATTTT
CASNPTGDSNQPQHF